This T cell receptor beta chain was recorded in a study of cytomegalovirus exposure and HLA in healthy donors. Use of 60 Vbeta and 13 Jbeta primers characterized the PCR. The method was immunoSEQ multiplex PCR; TCRdb's version includes in-frame clones alone and lacks a portion of them. The sample lists just under 95,000 clones; roughly 80% were seen once. The germline CDR1 and CDR2 sequences are SGHDT and YYEEEE. Trimming left V 2 bases short and J 4 bases short, with 11 bases between. The CDR3 totals 14 residues. Study conclusions and caveats: Cytomegalovirus association was listed for 170 or so TCR beta chains.

With respect to this clone: Antigen unknown.

The source material was PBMCs. This sequence originates from a human donor in good health. The rearrangement joins TRBV5-6 to TRBJ2-3, with D hard to call. The DNA of the CDR3 is TGTGCCAGCAGCTTCGTTCGAGTGTCAGATACGCAGTATTTT. Amino acid sequence: CASSFVRVSDTQYF. The variable domain in full, completed from reference TRBV5-6 and TRBJ2-3, reads DAGVTQSPTHLIKTRGQQVTLRCSPKSGHDTVSWYQQALGQGPQFIFQYYEEEERQRGNFPDRFSGHQFPNYSSELNVNALLLGDSALYLCASSFVRVSDTQYFGPGTRLTVL.